Listed below are T cell receptor beta chains from one sample, sequenced in a study of T cell changes during pregnancy in multiple sclerosis. Assay used: immunoSEQ multiplex PCR; TCRdb lists only in-frame clones, some missing. The table shows 50,000 to 60,000 clones, with approximately 92% occurring only once. The sequencing here drew on CD4+ T cells from peripheral blood mononuclear cells, taken after pregnancy. The receptors stem from a female donor in good health, enrolled as a control in a pregnancy study. CDR3s include the opening cysteine and the closing phenylalanine or tryptophan. A D gene is named only where the DNA matches it firmly.

v_call: TRBV7-9
d_call: TRBD2
j_call: TRBJ2-1
cdr3_nt: TGTGCCAGCAGCTTACTAGGACTAGCGGGCGGGGGCTCCTACAATGAGCAGTTCTTC
cdr3_aa: CASSLLGLAGGGSYNEQFF

v_call: TRBV27
d_call: .
j_call: TRBJ1-6
cdr3_nt: TGTGCCAGCAGACTTCCGAGCTCCTATAATTCACCCCTCCACTTT
cdr3_aa: CASRLPSSYNSPLHF

v_call: TRBV29-1
d_call: .
j_call: TRBJ2-7
cdr3_nt: TGCAGCGTTTTCGACAGCCCCTACGAGCAGTACTTC
cdr3_aa: CSVFDSPYEQYF

v_call: TRBV2
d_call: .
j_call: TRBJ1-4
cdr3_nt: TGTGCCAGCAGTGGTGCGGGAGGAGAAAAACTGTTTTTT
cdr3_aa: CASSGAGGEKLFF

v_call: TRBV5-6
d_call: TRBD2
j_call: TRBJ2-3
cdr3_nt: TGTGCCAGCAGCTTGATTCTAGCGGGGTCAGATACGCAGTATTTT
cdr3_aa: CASSLILAGSDTQYF

v_call: TRBV9
d_call: .
j_call: TRBJ1-1
cdr3_nt: TGTGCCAGCAGCACAACACCGAACACTGAAGCTTTCTTT
cdr3_aa: CASSTTPNTEAFF

v_call: TRBV5-1
d_call: TRBD2
j_call: TRBJ2-1
cdr3_nt: TGCGCCAGCAGCACCTCTACCGGGACTAGCGTCGATGAGCAGTTCTTC
cdr3_aa: CASSTSTGTSVDEQFF

v_call: TRBV7-2
d_call: .
j_call: TRBJ1-5
cdr3_nt: TGTGCCAGCAGCCCCGACAAAAATCAGCCCCAGCATTTT
cdr3_aa: CASSPDKNQPQHF

v_call: TRBV19
d_call: TRBD1
j_call: TRBJ1-6
cdr3_nt: TGTGCCAGTAGTATGAGGACAGGAAATAATTCACCCCTCCACTTT
cdr3_aa: CASSMRTGNNSPLHF

v_call: TRBV2
d_call: TRBD2
j_call: TRBJ2-5
cdr3_nt: TGTGCCACACTGCTAGCGGGGAAGCTAGGGACCCAGTACTTC
cdr3_aa: CATLLAGKLGTQYF

v_call: TRBV7-2
d_call: TRBD2
j_call: TRBJ2-1
cdr3_nt: TGTGCCAGCAGCCCCGGGACTAACCCCTACAATGAGCAGTTCTTC
cdr3_aa: CASSPGTNPYNEQFF

v_call: TRBV6-6
d_call: .
j_call: TRBJ2-3
cdr3_nt: TGTGCCAGCAATAAGGCAGGCCCAGATACGCAGTATTTT
cdr3_aa: CASNKAGPDTQYF

v_call: TRBV5-4
d_call: TRBD1
j_call: TRBJ1-1
cdr3_nt: TGTGCCAGCAGCTCGTACCAGGGGGCGAAGGAAGCTTTCTTT
cdr3_aa: CASSSYQGAKEAFF

v_call: TRBV5-5
d_call: TRBD1
j_call: TRBJ2-2
cdr3_nt: TGTGCCAGCAACCCGACGGGACAGGGCTCCACCGGGGAGCTGTTTTTT
cdr3_aa: CASNPTGQGSTGELFF

v_call: TRBV6-5
d_call: TRBD2
j_call: TRBJ2-5
cdr3_nt: TGTGCCAGCAGTTCTCCCGCGACTAGCGGAAAAGAGACCCAGTACTTC
cdr3_aa: CASSSPATSGKETQYF

v_call: TRBV6-1
d_call: TRBD1
j_call: TRBJ1-6
cdr3_nt: TGTGCCAGCAGTGCAACAGGGGTCAGCTCACCCCTCCACTTT
cdr3_aa: CASSATGVSSPLHF

v_call: TRBV7-6
d_call: .
j_call: TRBJ1-3
cdr3_nt: TGTGCCAGCAGCGGGGGGGCGGCTGGAAACACCATATATTTT
cdr3_aa: CASSGGAAGNTIYF

v_call: TRBV5-1
d_call: .
j_call: TRBJ1-1
cdr3_nt: TGCGCCAGCAGCCCGACAGGAATCACTGAAGCTTTCTTT
cdr3_aa: CASSPTGITEAFF

v_call: TRBV28
d_call: TRBD2
j_call: TRBJ2-4
cdr3_nt: TGTGCCAGCAGTTTATTGGGACTAGCGGGGGGGCTAATGGCCAAAAACATTCAGTACTTC
cdr3_aa: CASSLLGLAGGLMAKNIQYF

v_call: TRBV10-3
d_call: .
j_call: TRBJ1-3
cdr3_nt: TGTGCCATCAGGCAGGGGCTATCTGGAAACACCATATATTTT
cdr3_aa: CAIRQGLSGNTIYF

v_call: TRBV27
d_call: .
j_call: TRBJ2-5
cdr3_nt: TGTGCCAGCTACGGGTCCGGTCGCGGGACCCAGTACTTC
cdr3_aa: CASYGSGRGTQYF

v_call: TRBV6-1
d_call: .
j_call: TRBJ1-5
cdr3_nt: TGTGCCAGCAGTGCTCCAGGCAATCAGCCCCAGCATTTT
cdr3_aa: CASSAPGNQPQHF

v_call: TRBV14
d_call: TRBD1
j_call: TRBJ1-1
cdr3_nt: TGTGCCAGCAGCCAAGAATCCGGGACAGGGAGAGCTTTCTTT
cdr3_aa: CASSQESGTGRAFF

v_call: TRBV5-5
d_call: .
j_call: TRBJ2-3
cdr3_nt: TGTGCCTCAGCGCTTGTGTCGGATACGCAGTATTTT
cdr3_aa: CASALVSDTQYF

v_call: TRBV9
d_call: .
j_call: TRBJ1-3
cdr3_nt: TGTGCCAGCAGCCCCTTGAGCTCTGGAAACACCATATATTTT
cdr3_aa: CASSPLSSGNTIYF

v_call: TRBV6-1
d_call: .
j_call: TRBJ2-3
cdr3_nt: TGTGCCAGCAGTGAAGAGTACTACACAGATACGCAGTATTTT
cdr3_aa: CASSEEYYTDTQYF

v_call: TRBV9
d_call: TRBD1
j_call: TRBJ1-1
cdr3_nt: TGTGCCAGCAGCTCTGGGGCCGGACAGGGGTCAACTGAAGCTTTCTTT
cdr3_aa: CASSSGAGQGSTEAFF

v_call: TRBV2
d_call: TRBD1
j_call: TRBJ2-3
cdr3_nt: TGTGCCAGCAAGGGGACAGGGGGTGCAGATACGCAGTATTTT
cdr3_aa: CASKGTGGADTQYF

v_call: TRBV7-2
d_call: TRBD1
j_call: TRBJ2-7
cdr3_nt: TGTGCCAGCAGCTTTGGACAGGCCCAGCAGTACTTC
cdr3_aa: CASSFGQAQQYF

v_call: TRBV5-8
d_call: TRBD2
j_call: TRBJ2-7
cdr3_nt: TGTGCCAGCAGCCTCCGGACCGGGGGACTATCATCCGAGCAGTACTTC
cdr3_aa: CASSLRTGGLSSEQYF

v_call: TRBV6-5
d_call: TRBD1
j_call: TRBJ1-3
cdr3_nt: TGTGCCAGCAGTTCTAGGACAGGGGACGTCGGAAACACCATATATTTT
cdr3_aa: CASSSRTGDVGNTIYF

v_call: TRBV7-2
d_call: .
j_call: TRBJ2-1
cdr3_nt: TGTGCCAGCAGCTTAGCGCTCGGGGATGAGCAGTTCTTC
cdr3_aa: CASSLALGDEQFF

v_call: TRBV7-2
d_call: TRBD1
j_call: TRBJ2-2
cdr3_nt: TGTGCCAGCAGCTTAGTCCGGGTAACAGGGGGTACCGGGGAGCTGTTTTTT
cdr3_aa: CASSLVRVTGGTGELFF

v_call: TRBV9
d_call: TRBD2
j_call: TRBJ2-2
cdr3_nt: TGTGCCAGCAGCATCAGGACTAGCGGGGGGGCCAGGCTGTTTTTT
cdr3_aa: CASSIRTSGGARLFF

v_call: TRBV7-2
d_call: TRBD1
j_call: TRBJ1-2
cdr3_nt: TGTGCCAGCAGCACTTGGACAGGGGCGGATGGCTACACCTTC
cdr3_aa: CASSTWTGADGYTF

v_call: TRBV25-1
d_call: TRBD1
j_call: TRBJ2-2
cdr3_nt: TGTGCCAGCAGTGACTGGACAGGGCCGGTCACCGGGGAGCTGTTTTTT
cdr3_aa: CASSDWTGPVTGELFF

v_call: TRBV7-2
d_call: TRBD1
j_call: TRBJ1-1
cdr3_nt: TGTGCCAGCAGCTTAGCCGGGACAGGGCGCACTGAAGCTTTCTTT
cdr3_aa: CASSLAGTGRTEAFF